The T cell receptor (beta chain) under discussion was sequenced for a study of OX40 agonist ivuxolimab in advanced cancers. Profiling relied on immunoSEQ multiplex PCR, and the TCRdb table lists in-frame clones only, not all of them. The top ten hold approximately 8.1% of the sample, which has 35,000 to 40,000 clones, 70% to 85% seen once. At baseline, cycle 4 day 1, and cycle 7 day 1, blood was sampled. CDR3 size: 17 residues. Trimming took 3 bases from V and 1 from J, leaving 18 bases between them. Germline CDR1 SGHRS, CDR2 YFSETQ. Sequenced here: CD4+ or CD8+ T cells sorted from blood, sampled in a trial of the OX40 agonist ivuxolimab. This TCR was sampled from an adult with an advanced solid tumor such as melanoma, head and neck, liver or kidney cancer. The chain carries TRBV5-1 and TRBJ2-3; D tentatively fits TRBD1 or TRBD2 (5 bases each). DNA for the CDR3: TGCGCCAGCAGCTCCCTATGGGGGAGAGGTGGCACAGATACGCAGTATTTT. Protein sequence: CASSSLWGRGGTDTQYF.